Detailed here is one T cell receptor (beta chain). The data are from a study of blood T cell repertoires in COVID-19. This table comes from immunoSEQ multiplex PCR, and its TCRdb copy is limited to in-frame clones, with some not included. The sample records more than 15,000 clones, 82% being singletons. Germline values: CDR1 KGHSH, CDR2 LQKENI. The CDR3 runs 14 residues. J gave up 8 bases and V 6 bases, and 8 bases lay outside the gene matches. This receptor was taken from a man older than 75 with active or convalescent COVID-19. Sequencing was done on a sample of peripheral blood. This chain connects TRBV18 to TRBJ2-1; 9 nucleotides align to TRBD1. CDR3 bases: TGTGCCAGCTCCCGGGACAGGGATTTGGATGAGCAGTTCTTC. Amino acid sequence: CASSRDRDLDEQFF.